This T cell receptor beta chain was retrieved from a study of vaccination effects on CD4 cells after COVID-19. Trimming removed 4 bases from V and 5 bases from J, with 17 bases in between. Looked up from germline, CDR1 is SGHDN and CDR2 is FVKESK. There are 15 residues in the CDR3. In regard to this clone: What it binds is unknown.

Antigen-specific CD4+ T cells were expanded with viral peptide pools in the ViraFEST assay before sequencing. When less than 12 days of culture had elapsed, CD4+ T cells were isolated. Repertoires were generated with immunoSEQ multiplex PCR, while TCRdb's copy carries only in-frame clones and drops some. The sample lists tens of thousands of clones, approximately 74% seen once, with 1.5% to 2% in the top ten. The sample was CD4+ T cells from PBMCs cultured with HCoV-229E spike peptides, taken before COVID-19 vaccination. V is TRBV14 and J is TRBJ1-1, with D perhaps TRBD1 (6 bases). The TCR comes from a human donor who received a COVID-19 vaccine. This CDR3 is CASSPWGRGSTEAFF. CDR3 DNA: TGTGCCAGCAGCCCTTGGGGGCGCGGATCGACTGAAGCTTTCTTT. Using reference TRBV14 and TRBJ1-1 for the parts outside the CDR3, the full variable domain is EAGVTQFPSHSVIEKGQTVTLRCDPISGHDNLYWYRRVMGKEIKFLLHFVKESKQDESGMPNNRFLAERTGGTYSTLKVQPAELEDSGVYFCASSPWGRGSTEAFFGQGTRLTVV.